This TCR beta chain was sequenced for a study of cytomegalovirus exposure and HLA in healthy donors. Findings of the study overall: Later analysis identified a missense DCLRE1C variant that was linked to TCR beta V- and J-gene trimming. As was reported, the HLA-A and HLA-B alleles of most subjects were accurately predicted from TCR beta sequences.

The study ran its PCR with 60 Vbeta and 13 Jbeta primers. The assay was immunoSEQ multiplex PCR, and TCRdb's table has in-frame clones only and misses some. The sample contains some 100,000 clones, approximately 81% of which appear only once. The CDR3 runs 15 residues. From germline, CDR1 is SGHDT and CDR2 YYEEEE. Germline trimming cut 0 bases from V and 5 bases from J; bases unmatched to any gene: 7. This clone was seen only a few times. Its antigen is undetermined. The source of this sequence is a male donor in good health and CMV-seropositive. Sequenced: PBMCs. The chain links TRBV5-6 to TRBJ2-7; TRBD1 matches at 8 bases. In nucleotides, the CDR3 is TGTGCCAGCAGCTTGGCCGGACAGGGAGGTAACGAGCAGTACTTC. Translating gives CASSLAGQGGNEQYF.